This T cell receptor (beta chain) was found in a study of shared clonotypes between healthy human individuals. Clones were sequenced by immunoSEQ multiplex PCR, and TCRdb holds only the in-frame ones, with some missing. The repertoire holds fewer than 1 million clones, with approximately 96% as singletons. CD45RO-negative, CCR7-positively selected cells formed the naive CD8 fraction, excluding terminally differentiated effector memory CD45RA+ cells. The CDR3 covers 14 residues. Germline V gene lookup returns CDR1 SGHTA and CDR2 FQGNSA. Trimming left V 2 bases short and J 7 bases short, with 14 bases between.

The chain has TRBV7-2 and TRBJ2-5, with D perhaps matching TRBD2 (5 bases). The TCR comes from a man younger than 45 in good health. Sequenced: naive CD8+ T cells sorted from blood. The CDR3 sequence: CASSLSHVGGTQYF. Written as DNA, the CDR3 is TGTGCCAGCAGCTTAAGTCACGTCGGAGGGACCCAGTACTTC.